This TCR beta chain was found in a study of shared clonotypes between healthy human individuals. Profiling relied on immunoSEQ multiplex PCR, and the TCRdb table lists in-frame clones only, not all of them. The data contain about 700,000 clones, about 90% of them singletons. Naive-designated CD8 cells lacked CD45RO, were positively enriched for CCR7, and omitted terminally differentiated effector memory CD45RA+ cells. The CDR3 has 14 amino acids. V lost 3 bases to trimming and J lost 4 bases, with 9 bases between them. The germline gives CDR1 LNHNV, CDR2 YYDKDF (reference sequence). As for this clone: Other DNA sequences in the same sample also yield this CDR3.

This receptor was obtained from a man aged 30 to 39 in good health. The rearrangement joins TRBV15 to TRBJ2-2, with a tentative D call TRBD2 (5 bases). The sample consisted of naive CD8+ T cells sorted from blood. CDR3 residues: CATSRDRGTGELFF. CDR3 sequence (DNA): TGTGCCACCAGCAGGGATCGGGGCACCGGGGAGCTGTTTTTT.